These T cell receptor beta chains were read from a single sample in a study of T cell responses to AZD1222 COVID-19 vaccine. TCRdb's table, derived via immunoSEQ multiplex PCR, lists solely in-frame clones and lacks some. The table includes fewer than 120,000 clones, less than 95% detected once. Source: peripheral blood, taken on day 0 of AZD1222 vaccination. These receptor sequences come from an adult in good health. Each CDR3 is given with its conserved first and last residue. A D gene is named only where the DNA matches it firmly. Some rows mark clone size as missing; the rest say once, few, many or name a class of expanded clone.

d_gene: NA; abundance: NA; j_gene: TRBJ2-1; v_gene: TRBV12-5; CDR3nt: TGTGCTAGTGGTTTGGGAGTTGGGGGGAATTCCTACAATGAGCAGTTCTTC; CDR3aa: CASGLGVGGNSYNEQFF
d_gene: NA; abundance: NA; j_gene: TRBJ1-6; v_gene: TRBV11-2; CDR3nt: TGTGCCAGCAGTCTAGGGGGAACGGGTTCACCCCTCCACTTT; CDR3aa: CASSLGGTGSPLHF
d_gene: TRBD1; abundance: NA; j_gene: TRBJ2-4; v_gene: TRBV29-1; CDR3nt: TGCAGCGTTGGGGACAGGGCTAACATTCAGTACTTC; CDR3aa: CSVGDRANIQYF
d_gene: TRBD2; abundance: once; j_gene: TRBJ2-2; v_gene: TRBV25-1; CDR3nt: TGTGCCAGCAGTGAAGGGGGGGCCGGGGAGCTGTTTTTT; CDR3aa: CASSEGGAGELFF
d_gene: NA; abundance: NA; j_gene: TRBJ2-7; v_gene: TRBV7-9; CDR3nt: TGTGCCAGCAGCTTTGAAGTTAGCTCCTACGAGCAGTACTTC; CDR3aa: CASSFEVSSYEQYF
d_gene: TRBD1; abundance: NA; j_gene: TRBJ2-2; v_gene: TRBV3-1/TRBV3-2; CDR3nt: TGTGCCAGCAGCCAATGGACAGGTACGAACACCGGGGAGCTGTTTTTT; CDR3aa: CASSQWTGTNTGELFF
d_gene: NA; abundance: NA; j_gene: TRBJ1-1; v_gene: TRBV19; CDR3nt: TGTGCCAGTAGTATATTTCCGGGACGCGACACTGAAGCTTTCTTT; CDR3aa: CASSIFPGRDTEAFF
d_gene: NA; abundance: NA; j_gene: TRBJ1-2; v_gene: TRBV27; CDR3nt: TGTGCCAGCAGTTTATCGATGGGGAGCTACGGCTACACCTTC; CDR3aa: CASSLSMGSYGYTF
d_gene: NA; abundance: NA; j_gene: TRBJ1-4; v_gene: TRBV3-1/TRBV3-2; CDR3nt: TGTGCCAGCAGCCAAGGACAATGGGGCGGTGAAAAACTGTTTTTT; CDR3aa: CASSQGQWGGEKLFF
d_gene: NA; abundance: NA; j_gene: TRBJ2-7; v_gene: TRBV27; CDR3nt: TGTGCCAGCAGTTGGAGGGGTGGCGAGCAGTACTTC; CDR3aa: CASSWRGGEQYF
d_gene: TRBD2; abundance: few; j_gene: TRBJ2-1; v_gene: TRBV2; CDR3nt: TGTGCCAGCCTCGGGACTAGCGGGTACAATGAGCAGTTCTTC; CDR3aa: CASLGTSGYNEQFF
d_gene: NA; abundance: NA; j_gene: TRBJ2-7; v_gene: TRBV2; CDR3nt: TGTGCCAGCAGTGACCCTAGCGCGGGCTACGAGCAGTACTTC; CDR3aa: CASSDPSAGYEQYF
d_gene: NA; abundance: once; j_gene: TRBJ2-7; v_gene: TRBV2; CDR3nt: TGTGCCAGCAGTGATCAGGGCTACGAGCAGTACTTC; CDR3aa: CASSDQGYEQYF
d_gene: NA; abundance: NA; j_gene: TRBJ1-5; v_gene: TRBV11-2; CDR3nt: TGTGCCAGCAGCTTAGATCAGGGTCAGCCCCAGCATTTT; CDR3aa: CASSLDQGQPQHF
d_gene: NA; abundance: NA; j_gene: TRBJ2-4; v_gene: TRBV2; CDR3nt: TGTGCCAGCAGTTTGGGGGGCGGGAACATTCAGTACTTC; CDR3aa: CASSLGGGNIQYF
d_gene: TRBD1; abundance: once; j_gene: TRBJ2-7; v_gene: TRBV3-1/TRBV3-2; CDR3nt: TGTGCCAGCAGTCTAGAACAGGGGTTCCACGAGCAGTACTTC; CDR3aa: CASSLEQGFHEQYF
d_gene: NA; abundance: NA; j_gene: TRBJ2-7; v_gene: TRBV6-5; CDR3nt: TGTGCCAGCAGTAGCGGTCTACGAACGAAAACGGGGCAGTACTTC; CDR3aa: CASSSGLRTKTGQYF
d_gene: TRBD1; abundance: NA; j_gene: TRBJ1-1; v_gene: TRBV10-3; CDR3nt: TGTGCCGTCGCGGGACAGGGGTCGAACACTGAAGCTTTCTTT; CDR3aa: CAVAGQGSNTEAFF
d_gene: NA; abundance: NA; j_gene: TRBJ2-7; v_gene: TRBV28; CDR3nt: TGTGCCAGCAGTCAGCCCATGACCTACGAGCAGTACTTC; CDR3aa: CASSQPMTYEQYF
d_gene: TRBD1; abundance: NA; j_gene: TRBJ2-7; v_gene: TRBV5-5; CDR3nt: TGTGCCAGCAGCCCGGACAGGGCGTCCTACGAGCAGTACTTC; CDR3aa: CASSPDRASYEQYF
d_gene: TRBD1; abundance: NA; j_gene: TRBJ1-1; v_gene: TRBV28; CDR3nt: TGTGCCAGCAGACAAACAGGGGGTCCAACTGAAGCTTTCTTT; CDR3aa: CASRQTGGPTEAFF
d_gene: NA; abundance: NA; j_gene: TRBJ1-1; v_gene: TRBV20-1; CDR3nt: TGCAGTGCTACAGGGTACACTGAAGCTTTCTTT; CDR3aa: CSATGYTEAFF
d_gene: TRBD1; abundance: once; j_gene: TRBJ2-1; v_gene: TRBV28; CDR3nt: TGTGCCAGCAGTCCAACCGGGACAGGGGGCCGGGAGCAGTTCTTC; CDR3aa: CASSPTGTGGREQFF
d_gene: NA; abundance: NA; j_gene: TRBJ1-1; v_gene: TRBV12-3/TRBV12-4; CDR3nt: TGTGCCAGCACCGCGGACAGAAAAGCTTTCTTT; CDR3aa: CASTADRKAFF
d_gene: NA; abundance: NA; j_gene: TRBJ2-7; v_gene: TRBV21-1; CDR3nt: TGTGCCAGCAGCTCAGATGGGGAAGCGTTGTACGAGCAGTACTTC; CDR3aa: CASSSDGEALYEQYF
d_gene: NA; abundance: NA; j_gene: TRBJ1-2; v_gene: TRBV6-5; CDR3nt: TGTGCCAGCAACCTGGACGGACCCCGGGATGGCTACACCTTC; CDR3aa: CASNLDGPRDGYTF
d_gene: TRBD1; abundance: NA; j_gene: TRBJ2-5; v_gene: TRBV7-9; CDR3nt: TGTGCCAGCAGCTTTAGAGGACAGGGGGAAGAGACCCAGTACTTC; CDR3aa: CASSFRGQGEETQYF
d_gene: TRBD1; abundance: NA; j_gene: TRBJ1-2; v_gene: TRBV7-3; CDR3nt: TGTGCCAGCAGCTCCGGGACAGGGAATGGCTACACCTTC; CDR3aa: CASSSGTGNGYTF